The present T cell receptor (beta chain) was sequenced within a study of blood T cells in healthy people across ages. A sample-barcoded 5' primer and a J-beta primer mix were used in a second PCR of about 7 to 12 cycles. TCRdb reprocessed the 5' RACE reads via MiXCR and lists one record per CDR3 protein. The sample includes 550,000 to 750,000 distinct CDR3 sequences, roughly 21% seen only once; the top ten take roughly 3.6%. Germline V lookup: CDR1 MNHEY, CDR2 SMNVEV (reference sequence). The CDR3 is made up of 13 amino acids. J gave up 7 bases and V 5 bases, and 4 bases lay outside the gene matches. In this sample, this clonotype turned up once.

The specimen was blood. This clonotype was sampled from a man between 65 and 85 years old in good health. The gene calls are TRBV27 and TRBJ1-2; 10 nucleotides align to TRBD1. Here the CDR3 reads CASSDRGLGGYTF. DNA of the CDR3: TGTGCCAGCAGTGACAGGGGGCTAGGTGGCTACACCTTC.